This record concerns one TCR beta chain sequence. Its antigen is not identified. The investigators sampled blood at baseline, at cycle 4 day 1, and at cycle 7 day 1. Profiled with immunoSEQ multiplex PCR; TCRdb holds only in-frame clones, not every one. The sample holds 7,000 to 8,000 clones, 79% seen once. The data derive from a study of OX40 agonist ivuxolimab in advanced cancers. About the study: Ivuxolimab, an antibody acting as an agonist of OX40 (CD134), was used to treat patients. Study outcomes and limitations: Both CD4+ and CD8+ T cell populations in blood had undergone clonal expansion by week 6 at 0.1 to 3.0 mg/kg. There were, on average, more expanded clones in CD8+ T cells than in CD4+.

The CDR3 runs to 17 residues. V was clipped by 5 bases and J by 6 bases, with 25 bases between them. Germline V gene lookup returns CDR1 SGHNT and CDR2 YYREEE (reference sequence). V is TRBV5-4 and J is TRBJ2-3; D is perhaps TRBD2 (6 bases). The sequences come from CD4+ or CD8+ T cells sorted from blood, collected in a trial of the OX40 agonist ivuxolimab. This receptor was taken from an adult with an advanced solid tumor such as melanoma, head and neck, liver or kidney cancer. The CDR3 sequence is CASSSPRPGVNADTQYF. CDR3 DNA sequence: TGTGCCAGCAGTTCTCCCCGTCCGGGAGTTAATGCGGATACGCAGTATTTT.